The next 18 T cell receptor beta chains were all read from a single sample in a study of blood T cell repertoires in COVID-19. The protocol was immunoSEQ multiplex PCR, while the TCRdb copy is restricted to in-frame clones and leaves out a portion. This sample has roughly 200,000 clones, with about 90% found just once. Sequencing was carried out using PBMCs or T cells enriched from blood (not recorded which). These TCRs come from a woman between 45 and 65 years old in a cohort exposed to, infected with or recovered from COVID-19 (not recorded which).

This rearrangement joins TRBV5-1 to TRBJ1-1; unclear D gene. V lost 4 bases, J lost 0 bases, and 10 bases lay in between. This CDR3 spans 14 amino acids. Germline V lookup: CDR1 SGHRS, CDR2 YFSETQ. The CDR3 is CASSGGPVNTEAFF. CDR3 nucleotides: TGCGCCAGCAGCGGAGGACCGGTGAACACTGAAGCTTTCTTT. The whole variable domain, filled in from reference TRBV5-1 and TRBJ1-1, reads KAGVTQTPRYLIKTRGQQVTLSCSPISGHRSVSWYQQTPGQGLQFLFEYFSETQRNKGNFPGRFSGRQFSNSRSEMNVSTLELGDSALYLCASSGGPVNTEAFFGQGTRLTVV.

V gene TRBV5-6 combines with J gene TRBJ1-5; the D is unclear. The CDR3 runs 16 residues. Between the trimmed V and J ends, which lost 0 bases and 1 base, there was a span of 11 bases. CDR1 and CDR2 from the germline V gene are SGHDT and YYEEEE. The CDR3 nucleotides read TGTGCCAGCAGCTTGGGGACTACCCCGAGCAATCAGCCCCAGCATTTT. Translated: CASSLGTTPSNQPQHF.

V gene TRBV6-2 or TRBV6-3 combines with J gene TRBJ1-1; D remains ambiguous. In germline, CDR1 is MNHEY, CDR2 SVGEGT. This CDR3 is 13 amino acids long. V was pared by 4 bases and J by 4 bases, with 10 bases between. The CDR3 spells CASSSTRATEAFF. The CDR3 DNA follows: TGTGCCAGCAGTTCCACGAGGGCCACTGAAGCTTTCTTT.

V gene TRBV5-8 combines with J gene TRBJ2-5; 7 nucleotides align to TRBD1. V was clipped by 4 bases and J by 5 bases; unmatched bases: 11. Germline values: CDR1 SGHTS, CDR2 YDEGEE. This CDR3 comprises 15 residues. CDR3 DNA: TGTGCCAGCAGCGAGAGAGGGGGCCTGGGGGAGACCCAGTACTTC. Translation gives CASSERGGLGETQYF.

The CDR3 bases are TGTGCCAGCAGCGCCGGACAGGGCCAAGAGACCCAGTACTTC. This translates into CASSAGQGQETQYF. The chain recombines TRBV7-2 with TRBJ2-5; 8 nucleotides match TRBD1. The CDR3 spans 14 residues. The germline CDR1 and CDR2 sequences are SGHTA and FQGNSA. Trimming took 5 bases from V and 1 from J; bases not matched to a gene: 3.

This chain links TRBV28 with TRBJ1-2, with a weak D call TRBD1 (6 bases). The CDR3 loop spans 11 amino acids. Germline V gene data show CDR1 as MDHEN and CDR2 as SYDVKM. V dropped 10 bases and J dropped 7 bases, with 13 bases sitting between them. CDR3 nucleotides: TGTGCCATTACAGGGCCGGGTGGCTACACCTTC. It is translated as CAITGPGGYTF.

This chain uses TRBV30 with TRBJ2-6, with unresolved D. V dropped 0 bases and J dropped 0 bases, with 6 bases sitting between them. The CDR3 sequence is 15 residues long. CDR1 GTSNPN and CDR2 SVGIG come from the germline V gene (reference sequence). The DNA for the CDR3 is TGTGCCTGGAGTGTTGGCCTCTCTGGGGCCAACGTCCTGACTTTC. This encodes CAWSVGLSGANVLTF. The entire variable domain, with the rest obtained from reference TRBV30 and TRBJ2-6, is as follows: SQTIHQWPATLVQPVGSPLSLECTVEGTSNPNLYWYRQAAGRGLQLLFYSVGIGQISSEVPQNLSASRPQDRQFILSSKKLLLSDSGFYLCAWSVGLSGANVLTFGAGSRLTVL.

The J gene is TRBJ1-4, the V gene TRBV27; a possible D gene is TRBD1 (5 bases). The CDR3 loop spans 16 amino acids. In germline, CDR1 is MNHEY, CDR2 SMNVEV (reference sequence). V was trimmed by 8 bases and J by 5 bases, leaving 21 bases between them. The chain's CDR3 is CASGKLGKGPNEKLFF. In nucleotides, the CDR3 is TGTGCCAGCGGTAAACTGGGGAAGGGGCCAAATGAAAAACTGTTTTTT.

The chain combines TRBV30 with TRBJ2-7, with no clear D. This CDR3 is 11 amino acids long. V was trimmed by 2 bases and J by 4 bases, leaving 6 bases between them. CDR1 is GTSNPN, CDR2 SVGIG, per germline (reference sequence). CDR3 protein: CAWSYEYEQYF. CDR3 coding DNA: TGTGCCTGGAGTTACGAGTACGAGCAGTACTTC.

The V gene is TRBV5-6, the J gene TRBJ1-1; D unresolved. The V and J ends lost 0 bases and 2 bases respectively, with 5 bases between them. CDR3 length equals 13 residues. Germline CDR1 and CDR2: SGHDT and YYEEEE. CDR3 protein: CASSLGANTEAFF. Written as DNA, the CDR3 is TGTGCCAGCAGCTTGGGAGCTAACACTGAAGCTTTCTTT.

This chain connects TRBV6-1 to TRBJ2-1, with D hard to call. Germline CDR1 and CDR2: MNHNS and SASEGT. This CDR3 contains 15 residues. Trimming took 1 base from V and 1 from J, leaving 8 bases between them. The CDR3 here is CASSEESVSYNEQFF. CDR3 in DNA: TGTGCCAGCAGTGAAGAGTCAGTATCCTACAATGAGCAGTTCTTC.

The chain combines TRBV2 with TRBJ2-5; 8 nucleotides match TRBD2. The CDR3 has 17 residues. Germline V lookup: CDR1 SNHLY, CDR2 FYNNEI. V shed 8 bases and J 0 bases; nucleotides not matched to a gene: 14. The CDR3 bases are TGTGCCAGCCCTCCGGGACTAGGTGTTTCGGACCAAGAGACCCAGTACTTC. It is translated as CASPPGLGVSDQETQYF. Full variable domain (missing parts from reference TRBV2 and TRBJ2-5): EPEVTQTPSHQVTQMGQEVILRCVPISNHLYFYWYRQILGQKVEFLVSFYNNEISEKSEIFDDQFSVERPDGSNFTLKIRSTKLEDSAMYFCASPPGLGVSDQETQYFGPGTRLLVL.

This sequence joins TRBV28 and TRBJ1-4, with D maybe TRBD1 (5 bases). The CDR3 loop spans 14 amino acids. V was trimmed by 5 bases and J by 6 bases, leaving 13 bases between them. CDR1 MDHEN and CDR2 SYDVKM come from the germline V gene. Written as DNA, the CDR3 is TGTGCCAGCAGTCCGGGGGAAATGGATGAAAAACTGTTTTTT. This translates into CASSPGEMDEKLFF.

The V call is TRBV5-1, the J call TRBJ2-5; the match to TRBD1 covers 11 bases. Germline-derived CDR1 and CDR2 are SGHRS and YFSETQ. With V trimmed by 3 bases and J by 5 bases, 6 bases remained unmatched. The CDR3 runs 15 residues. CDR3 in amino acids: CASSSWTGGEETQYF. CDR3 nucleotide sequence: TGCGCCAGCAGCTCGTGGACAGGGGGCGAGGAGACCCAGTACTTC.

The V call is TRBV29-1, the J call TRBJ1-4, with 7 nucleotides matching TRBD1. Germline V gives CDR1 SQVTM, CDR2 ANQGSEA. The V and J ends lost 6 bases and 8 bases, in that order; junction bases with no gene match: 9. CDR3 length equals 13 residues. CDR3 DNA sequence: TGCAGCGTCGTCCGGGACAGAGGGGAAAAACTGTTTTTT. Its protein product is CSVVRDRGEKLFF.

The rearrangement joins TRBV6-1 to TRBJ1-5; D possibly corresponds to TRBD1 (5 bases). V dropped 5 bases and J dropped 2 bases, with 13 bases sitting between them. Germline V gene lookup returns CDR1 MNHNS and CDR2 SASEGT. The CDR3 totals 15 residues. The CDR3 sequence is CASSPGGAGNQPQHF. DNA for the CDR3: TGTGCCAGCAGTCCAGGAGGGGCCGGCAATCAGCCCCAGCATTTT.

The chain carries TRBV2 and TRBJ1-4; 8 positions agree with TRBD1. This CDR3 has 13 amino acids. Germline lookup yields CDR1 SNHLY and CDR2 FYNNEI. Germline trimming cut 8 bases from V and 2 bases from J; bases unmatched to any gene: 1. The CDR3 spells CASRTGTNEKLFF. The CDR3 DNA reads as TGTGCCAGCCGGACAGGGACTAATGAAAAACTGTTTTTT.

The chain carries TRBV5-1 and TRBJ2-5, with a weak D call TRBD1 (6 bases). The CDR3 is made up of 14 amino acids. V was shortened by 2 bases and J by 1 base, with 9 bases between the two germline ends. CDR1 and CDR2 (germline): SGHRS, YFSETQ. The CDR3 DNA follows: TGCGCCAGCAGCTTCACAGGGACCCAAGAGACCCAGTACTTC. It encodes CASSFTGTQETQYF.